The present entry profiles one TCR beta chain with its context. Primers for the PCR totalled 60 Vbeta and 13 Jbeta. The repertoire was sequenced with immunoSEQ multiplex PCR; TCRdb's copy has only in-frame clones and lacks some. This sample yields fewer than 250,000 clones, of which over 60% are seen a single time; around 1.8% belongs to the top ten. The data belong to a study of cytomegalovirus exposure and HLA in healthy donors. This CDR3 spans 16 amino acids. Germline assignment: CDR1 LGHNA and CDR2 YSLEER. Between the trimmed V and J ends, which lost 1 base and 7 bases, there was a span of 16 bases.

This chain connects TRBV4-3 to TRBJ1-4; D gene uncertain. This receptor was obtained from a man between 18 and 29 years old in good health and CMV-seronegative. The sequencing sample was made of PBMCs. CDR3 amino acids: CASSQGTGVRGEKLFF. The CDR3 bases are TGCGCCAGCAGCCAAGGAACGGGTGTTCGGGGTGAAAAACTGTTTTTT.